Following are 26 T cell receptor beta chains from one sample sequenced in a study of cytomegalovirus exposure and HLA in healthy donors. The PCR contained 60 Vbeta and 13 Jbeta primers. Repertoires were generated with immunoSEQ multiplex PCR, while TCRdb's copy carries only in-frame clones and drops some. The sample shows some 150,000 clones, roughly 82% of them seen only once. The sequencing sample was made of PBMCs. The source of these receptors is a young man in good health and CMV-seropositive.

Only one count was recorded for this clone. The V gene is TRBV5-1, the J gene TRBJ2-5, with 9 bases aligning to TRBD1. The CDR3 totals 14 residues. V was clipped by 4 bases and J by 4 bases; unmatched bases: 5. CDR1 is SGHRS and CDR2 is YFSETQ in the germline V gene. The CDR3 sequence is CASSPRQGVETQYF. Written as DNA, the CDR3 is TGCGCCAGCAGCCCCCGACAGGGGGTAGAGACCCAGTACTTC.

This chain joins TRBV9 and TRBJ1-2; D gene unclear. CDR3 length: 15 residues. Looked up from germline, CDR1 is SGDLS and CDR2 is YYNGEE. Trimming left V 0 bases short and J 0 bases short, with 9 bases between. As DNA, the CDR3 is TGTGCCAGCAGCGTAGAACAGCTTACTAACTATGGCTACACCTTC. Amino acid sequence: CASSVEQLTNYGYTF.

This clone was recorded only once. The chain combines TRBV7-9 with TRBJ2-3, with D maybe TRBD2 (5 bases). Trimming pared 5 bases from V and 6 bases from J, leaving 15 bases between. The CDR3 is 14 amino acids. Per germline, CDR1 SEHNR and CDR2 FQNEAQ (reference sequence). The CDR3, as DNA: TGTGCCAGCAGCCAAACACCTCCGGGGGATACGCAGTATTTT. Translated, it gives CASSQTPPGDTQYF.

The CDR3 region has the DNA TGTGCCAGCAGCTTAATAGACCGCGGACTCTCCTACAATGAGCAGTTCTTC. Its protein is CASSLIDRGLSYNEQFF. The J gene is TRBJ2-1, the V gene TRBV7-2; maybe TRBD2 (5 bases). The CDR3 is 17 amino acids. The ends were cut back, 2 bases at V and 0 bases at J, with 14 bases in the middle. The germline V gene has CDR1 SGHTA and CDR2 FQGNSA.

The chain employs TRBV5-8 and TRBJ1-1, with unresolved D. The germline V gene encodes CDR1 SGHTS and CDR2 YDEGEE. Trimming pared 1 base from V and 2 bases from J, leaving 6 bases between. The CDR3 consists of 13 residues. CDR3 residues: CASSLMSNTEAFF. The DNA for the CDR3 is TGTGCCAGCAGCTTGATGAGCAACACTGAAGCTTTCTTT.

The chain employs TRBV5-4 and TRBJ2-5; 10 nucleotides agree with TRBD2. This CDR3 is 16 amino acids long. Germline CDR1 SGHNT, CDR2 YYREEE (reference sequence). Trimming removed 4 bases from V and 2 bases from J; junction bases left unmatched: 8. The CDR3 is CASSRWTSGQQETQYF. The CDR3 DNA sequence: TGTGCCAGCAGCCGCTGGACTAGCGGACAACAAGAGACCCAGTACTTC. Complete variable domain (other parts from reference TRBV5-4 and TRBJ2-5): ETGVTQSPTHLIKTRGQQVTLRCSSQSGHNTVSWYQQALGQGPQFIFQYYREEENGRGNFPPRFSGLQFPNYSSELNVNALELDDSALYLCASSRWTSGQQETQYFGPGTRLLVL.

This chain joins TRBV25-1 and TRBJ2-5; 8 nucleotides match TRBD1. The J call may be in error: the DNA end matches TRBJ2-7 better. The CDR3 is 13 residues long. Germline V gene data show CDR1 as MGHDK and CDR2 as SYGVNS. CDR3 bases: TGTGCCAGCAGCAGGACAGGGACCTACGAGCAGTACTTC. Translation: CASSRTGTYEQYF.

This chain links TRBV7-2 with TRBJ2-2, with D possibly matching TRBD2 (5 bases). The CDR3 is 15 amino acids. The V gene's germline CDR1 is SGHTA and CDR2 FQGNSA. V was pared by 1 base and J by 5 bases, with 11 bases between. CDR3 sequence: CASSLVFSGTGELFF. The CDR3 nucleotides read TGTGCCAGCAGCTTAGTATTCTCGGGGACCGGGGAGCTGTTTTTT.

The chain is built from TRBV19 and TRBJ2-2; D remains unclear. The CDR3 covers 14 residues. Germline assignment: CDR1 LNHDA and CDR2 SQIVND (reference sequence). V was trimmed by 1 base and J by 6 bases, leaving 9 bases between them. The CDR3 nucleotides are TGTGCCAGTAGTATAGTATCCAGGCCCGGGGAGCTGTTTTTT. This sequence encodes CASSIVSRPGELFF.

The genes are TRBV5-1 and TRBJ2-7; the match to TRBD1 covers 9 bases. This CDR3 has 16 residues. Germline CDR1 SGHRS, CDR2 YFSETQ. The V and J ends lost 5 bases and 0 bases, in that order; junction bases with no gene match: 9. In nucleotides, the CDR3 is TGCGCCAGCAGTCCCCCCGGGACAGGGACCTCCTACGAGCAGTACTTC. It yields the protein CASSPPGTGTSYEQYF. Filled out from reference TRBV5-1 and TRBJ2-7, the complete variable domain reads KAGVTQTPRYLIKTRGQQVTLSCSPISGHRSVSWYQQTPGQGLQFLFEYFSETQRNKGNFPGRFSGRQFSNSRSEMNVSTLELGDSALYLCASSPPGTGTSYEQYFGPGTRLTVT.

The chain carries TRBV15 and TRBJ2-2, with a tentative D call TRBD2 (5 bases). CDR1 is LNHNV, CDR2 YYDKDF, per germline (reference sequence). Trimming took off 3 bases at V and 7 bases at J, with 9 bases between the two ends. The CDR3 sequence is 13 residues long. The CDR3 DNA reads TGTGCCACCAGCAGGGGGAGAGACGGGGAGCTGTTTTTT. Amino acids: CATSRGRDGELFF.

The chain employs TRBV9 and TRBJ1-1; TRBD1 matches 7 bases. With V trimmed by 3 bases and J by 3 bases, 11 bases remained unmatched. The CDR3 consists of 16 residues. The germline V gene has CDR1 SGDLS and CDR2 YYNGEE. The CDR3 loop reads CASSALDRETYTEAFF. CDR3 DNA sequence: TGTGCCAGCAGCGCGCTAGACAGGGAAACGTACACTGAAGCTTTCTTT. Drawing the rest from reference TRBV9 and TRBJ1-1, the complete variable domain is DSGVTQTPKHLITATGQRVTLRCSPRSGDLSVYWYQQSLDQGLQFLIQYYNGEERAKGNILERFSAQQFPDLHSELNLSSLELGDSALYFCASSALDRETYTEAFFGQGTRLTVV.

This clone has only a few counts. The rearrangement joins TRBV6-1 to TRBJ2-4, with 12 bases identical to TRBD2. The CDR3 length is 16 residues. Germline V gene sequence: CDR1 MNHNS, CDR2 SASEGT. With V trimmed by 3 bases and J by 8 bases, 8 bases remained unmatched. CDR3 residues: CASSDGPSGRADIQYF. The DNA of the CDR3 is TGTGCCAGCAGTGACGGCCCTAGCGGGAGGGCGGACATTCAGTACTTC.

This chain links TRBV6-6 with TRBJ2-7, with D unclear. Germline V gene lookup returns CDR1 MNHNY and CDR2 SVGAGI (reference sequence). CDR3 length: 13 residues. V gave up 2 bases and J gave up 3 bases, with 8 bases separating them. CDR3: CASSYTQYYEQYF. The CDR3 bases are TGTGCCAGCAGTTACACCCAGTACTACGAGCAGTACTTC.

The V and J genes are TRBV2 and TRBJ1-3, with 7 positions matching TRBD1. The germline V gene encodes CDR1 SNHLY and CDR2 FYNNEI. The CDR3 runs 16 residues. V shed 5 bases, J shed 0 bases, and the junction held 7 bases outside the gene matches. The CDR3, as DNA: TGTGCCAGCAGTAGACAGGGACCCCTCTCTGGAAACACCATATATTTT. This gives the protein CASSRQGPLSGNTIYF.

The gene calls are TRBV10-2 and TRBJ2-7; 12 nucleotides line up with TRBD2. The CDR3 is 14 amino acids. J gave up 6 bases and V 7 bases, and 7 bases lay outside the gene matches. Germline V gives CDR1 WSHSY, CDR2 SAAADI. The CDR3 DNA reads as TGCGCCAGCACTAGCGGGAGGGCCGGGGTCGAGCAGTACTTC. This translates into CASTSGRAGVEQYF.

The J gene is TRBJ1-1, the V gene TRBV6-1, with TRBD1 as a possible D gene (6 bases). This CDR3 has 13 amino acids. The germline gives CDR1 MNHNS, CDR2 SASEGT. With 10 bases removed from V and 4 bases from J, the gap between germline ends came to 16 bases. CDR3 bases: TGTGCCACCTTACAGGGCTTGAGCACTGAAGCTTTCTTT. This sequence encodes CATLQGLSTEAFF.

This clone came up once. This chain links TRBV19 with TRBJ2-7; 8 bases map to TRBD1. Losses at the gene ends were 3 bases for V and 1 base for J; bases not matched to a gene: 5. CDR1 is LNHDA, CDR2 SQIVND, per germline (reference sequence). The CDR3 spans 15 residues. The CDR3 DNA reads as TGTGCCAGTAGTATCCAGGGGGCCAGTTCCTACGAGCAGTACTTC. Translated: CASSIQGASSYEQYF.

V gene TRBV6-5 combines with J gene TRBJ2-7; D possibly corresponds to TRBD2 (6 bases). The CDR3 runs 13 residues. Germline loops: CDR1 MNHEY, CDR2 SVGAGI. Trimming left V 10 bases short and J 4 bases short, with 17 bases between. The CDR3 protein is CATNGGAGYEQYF. In DNA, the CDR3 is TGTGCCACCAACGGAGGGGCCGGGTACGAGCAGTACTTC.

The chain uses TRBV4-1 and TRBJ2-3, with D tentatively TRBD1 (6 bases). The CDR3 runs 14 residues. Looked up from germline, CDR1 is MGHRA and CDR2 is YSYEKL. Deletions cut 4 bases from V and 2 bases from J, with 10 bases between. The CDR3 here is CASSPGEVTDTQYF. The CDR3 DNA reads as TGCGCCAGCAGCCCAGGGGAAGTCACAGATACGCAGTATTTT.

This sequence joins TRBV7-9 and TRBJ2-1; D is possibly TRBD2 (6 bases). Germline V gene sequence: CDR1 SEHNR, CDR2 FQNEAQ (reference sequence). The CDR3 spans 17 residues. Trimming took 5 bases from V and 1 from J, leaving 18 bases between them. CDR3 in amino acids: CASSGGGGDMSYNEQFF. CDR3 DNA sequence: TGTGCCAGCAGCGGTGGAGGCGGGGATATGTCCTACAATGAGCAGTTCTTC.

The chain carries TRBV5-1 and TRBJ2-4; D unclear. Trimming removed 0 bases at V and 4 bases at J, with 8 bases between. The CDR3 runs 14 residues. Germline values: CDR1 SGHRS, CDR2 YFSETQ. CDR3 DNA sequence: TGCGCCAGCAGCTTGGGGGCCGGAAAAAACATTCAGTACTTC. This codes for CASSLGAGKNIQYF.

The chain links TRBV19 to TRBJ2-7; a possible D gene is TRBD1 (7 bases). CDR1 is LNHDA and CDR2 is SQIVND in the germline V gene (reference sequence). Trimming removed 5 bases from V and 0 bases from J, with 11 bases in between. The CDR3 covers 14 residues. The CDR3 spells CASSEQGGSYEQYF. The CDR3 nucleotides are TGTGCCAGTAGTGAGCAGGGGGGCTCCTACGAGCAGTACTTC.

This clone was recorded once. The junction does not match germline at one end; this may be a read error. Distinct nucleotide sequences in the sample also encode this CDR3. V is TRBV6-5 and J is TRBJ2-7; 9 bases line up with TRBD2. This CDR3 has 13 residues. In germline, CDR1 is MNHEY, CDR2 SVGAGI. CDR3 amino acids: CASRISGSYEQYF. The CDR3 DNA sequence: TGCGCCAGTAGGATTAGCGGGAGTTATGAGCAGTACTTC.

The chain employs TRBV5-1 and TRBJ2-1; the D gene is possibly TRBD1 (6 bases). Trimming shortened V by 0 bases and J by 7 bases, and 11 bases separated the two germline ends. Germline V CDR1 and CDR2: SGHRS, YFSETQ. The CDR3 has 14 amino acids. CDR3 DNA: TGCGCCAGCAGCTTGGGTACAGGGAAGAATGAGCAGTTCTTC. Encoded protein: CASSLGTGKNEQFF.

This rearrangement joins TRBV11-2 to TRBJ2-2, with a possible D match to TRBD2 (5 bases). Trimming took off 3 bases at V and 7 bases at J, with 9 bases between the two ends. In germline, CDR1 is SGHAT, CDR2 FQNNGV. The CDR3 totals 13 residues. The CDR3 nucleotides are TGTGCCAGCAGCTTCTCGGGGAACGGGGAGCTGTTTTTT. This gives the protein CASSFSGNGELFF.